A few counts support the clone carrying this T cell receptor (beta chain). This entry belongs to a study of blood T cell repertoires in COVID-19. In the study overall: Samples of COVID-19 (acute and convalescent) were obtained from the United States, Italy and Spain. PBMCs, B-cell-depleted T cells, or T cells were the source of the cDNA or gDNA that made up the material.

The length of the CDR3 is 16 residues. The germline V gene encodes CDR1 LGHDT and CDR2 YNNKEL (reference sequence). V was pared by 5 bases and J by 4 bases, with 20 bases between. Per the study methods: Researchers report that nucleated cell counts were estimated from reference gene primer amplification. Clones were read by immunoSEQ multiplex PCR, and TCRdb kept only the in-frame ones, dropping some. V, J and clone size derive from that table, while D and trimming were established from the DNA sequence. The sample has about 180,000 clones, approximately 83% seen once. The V and J genes are TRBV3-1 (or the pseudogene TRBV3-2) and TRBJ1-1; the D gene is possibly TRBD1 (6 bases). Sequenced input: peripheral blood. This TCR was sampled from a man in his 60s with acute or convalescent COVID-19. DNA of the CDR3: TGTGCCAGCAGCACACCGAAGGGGGAATCGGGCACTGAAGCTTTCTTT. This codes for CASSTPKGESGTEAFF.